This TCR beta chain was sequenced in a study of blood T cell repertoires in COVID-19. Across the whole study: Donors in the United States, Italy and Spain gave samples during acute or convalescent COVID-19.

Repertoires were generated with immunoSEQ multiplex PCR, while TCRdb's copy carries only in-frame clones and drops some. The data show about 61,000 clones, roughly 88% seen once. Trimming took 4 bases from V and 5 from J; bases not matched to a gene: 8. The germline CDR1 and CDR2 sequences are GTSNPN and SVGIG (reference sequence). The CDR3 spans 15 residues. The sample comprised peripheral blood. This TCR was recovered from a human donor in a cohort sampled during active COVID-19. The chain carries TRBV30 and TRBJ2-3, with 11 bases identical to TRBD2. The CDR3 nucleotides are TGTGCCTGGAATGTAGCGGGGGGGCCCGGAGATACGCAGTATTTT. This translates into CAWNVAGGPGDTQYF.